This TCR beta chain was captured by sequencing in a study of T cell responses to AZD1222 COVID-19 vaccine. On this clone: Its antigen remains unidentified.

TCRdb's table, derived via immunoSEQ multiplex PCR, lists solely in-frame clones and lacks some. The sample yields 150,000 to 200,000 clones, under 95% seen once. Trimming left V 1 base short and J 7 bases short, with 8 bases between. CDR1 and CDR2 (germline): SGHNT, YYREEE (reference sequence). The CDR3 contains 12 residues. General study results and limits: Of spike-specific TCRs, nearly half reportedly target regions left unmutated in variants. The span of vaccine-associated CD4 TCRs extended across spike, with dominance at 160-218 and 743-854.

Analyses pooled second doses at about 4 or about 12 weeks. V and J are TRBV5-4 and TRBJ1-1; D is unresolved. This sequence originates from an adult who received the AZD1222 COVID-19 vaccine. The specimen comprised peripheral blood, sampled 28 days after the second AZD1222 dose. CDR3 coding DNA: TGTGCCAGCAGCTTGAACAGCCTTGAAGCTTTCTTT. Protein product: CASSLNSLEAFF.